This TCR beta chain was recovered during a study of beta chain features in type 1 diabetes. Germline CDR1 and CDR2: MDHEN and SYDVKM. This CDR3 region has 14 residues. V lost 5 bases to trimming and J lost 3 bases, with 11 bases between them. Comments on this clone: No antigen is known for it.

General study points: Insertions at VDJ junctions were less frequent in type 1 diabetes patients. These patients also deleted more nucleotides at the same junctions. Researchers report that Type 1 diabetes patients had moderately but significantly shorter TCRB CDR3s across all four CD4+ subsets.

Every isolated RNA sample was fully reverse transcribed, so sequencing captured expressed TCRB transcripts. Here immunoSEQ multiplex PCR was the method, and the copy in TCRdb shows in-frame clones only, minus some. The sample has some 99,000 clones, 40% seen once; the top ten hold approximately 0.065%. The sample consisted of stem cell memory CD4+ T cells from blood. The sequence derives from a woman under 30 in good health. V gene TRBV28 combines with J gene TRBJ1-5; D may be TRBD1 (6 bases). Written as DNA, the CDR3 is TGTGCCAGCAGTCCCGGACAGCTCAATCAGCCCCAGCATTTT. Protein sequence: CASSPGQLNQPQHF.